The present T cell receptor (beta chain) was sequenced within a study of blood T cell repertoires in COVID-19. Germline V lookup: CDR1 KGHSH, CDR2 LQKENI. This CDR3 region has 14 residues. Trimming cost V 4 bases and J 6 bases; bases outside gene matches: 9. The data were produced by immunoSEQ multiplex PCR, yet TCRdb's version contains in-frame clones alone and is incomplete. This sample yields a few hundred thousand clones, of which about 90% are seen a single time; under 8% belongs to the top ten. This chain links TRBV18 with TRBJ2-7; TRBD2 aligns across 7 bases. This receptor was identified in a man aged 18 to 35 who had recovered from COVID-19. The sample consisted of peripheral blood. CDR3 in DNA: TGTGCCAGCTCACGGGGCGGGAGTCCCGCCGAGCAGTACTTC. This codes for CASSRGGSPAEQYF.